This T cell receptor beta chain came from a study of shared T cell receptors in the human thymus. The repertoire was sequenced with immunoSEQ multiplex PCR; TCRdb's copy has only in-frame clones and lacks some. The data hold roughly 550,000 clones, with about 80% observed a single time. These data also formed part of another study, on human thymus T cells. That work states: Among the donors, all were healthy Finnish infants having corrective surgery for congenital heart defects. Thymus pieces cut out during corrective heart surgery were the tissue that was used. Thymic and blood repertoires appeared to show biased V and J gene usage. A high degree of thymic repertoire overlap among unrelated individuals was reported in related research.

The specimen sequenced was thymocytes. This TCR came from a boy under three years old with a congenital heart defect.

CDR3 bases: TGTGCCAGCAGCTTATGGGGGACATATATCTCCTACGAGCAGTACTTC. Amino acid sequence: CASSLWGTYISYEQYF. The V and J genes are TRBV7-8 and TRBJ2-7, with a tentative D call TRBD1 (6 bases). The CDR3 spans 16 residues. Germline lookup yields CDR1 SGHVS and CDR2 FQNEAQ. Trimming took off 2 bases at V and 0 bases at J, with 14 bases between the two ends.